These T cell receptor beta chains were read from a single sample in a study of technical replicates of blood from several donors. TCRdb's copy holds only in-frame clones and misses some; the assay was immunoSEQ multiplex PCR. The table records 70,000 to 95,000 clones, around 92% of them present only once. Sequencing used T cells isolated from PBMCs. Receptors were obtained from a human donor in good health. Some clones in this sample may be carry-over from other donors' samples. The CDR3 runs from the conserved cysteine through the conserved F or W. D genes are given only for firm matches. Some rows mark clone size as missing; the rest say once, few, many or name a class of expanded clone.

clone_size d_call j_call v_call cdr3_aa cdr3_nt
few TRBD1 TRBJ1-1 TRBV7-9 CASSLGPRGRNTEAFF TGTGCCAGCAGCTTAGGGCCAAGGGGGCGGAACACTGAAGCTTTCTTT
once TRBD1 TRBJ1-2 TRBV7-2 CASSPGGSASYGYTF TGTGCCAGCAGCCCAGGGGGCTCAGCTTCCTATGGCTACACCTTC
- - TRBJ2-7 TRBV5-6 CASSLLLAGAHEQYF TGTGCCAGCAGCTTATTACTGGCAGGGGCCCACGAGCAGTACTTC
- - TRBJ1-2 TRBV9 CASSVDAGARLLNYGYTF TGTGCCAGCAGCGTAGATGCAGGGGCGAGACTCCTGAACTATGGCTACACCTTC
few TRBD1 TRBJ2-5 TRBV30 CAWSRLDRDQETQYF TGTGCCTGGAGTAGATTGGACAGGGATCAGGAGACCCAGTACTTC
- TRBD1 TRBJ2-7 TRBV7-2 CASSIQGAFYEQYF TGTGCCAGCAGCATACAGGGGGCCTTCTACGAGCAGTACTTC
- - TRBJ2-7 TRBV10-3 CAISVKQADGEQYF TGTGCCATCAGTGTCAAACAGGCTGATGGCGAGCAGTACTTC
- TRBD1 TRBJ1-2 TRBV2 CASRDRGLEGYTF TGTGCCAGCAGGGACAGGGGGCTGGAAGGCTACACCTTC
- TRBD2 TRBJ2-3 TRBV30 CAWSVPGGVDTQYF TGTGCCTGGAGTGTACCGGGAGGGGTAGATACGCAGTATTTT
- TRBD2 TRBJ2-7 TRBV28 CASNPGLARVEQYF TGTGCCAGCAACCCGGGACTAGCGAGGGTGGAGCAGTACTTC
- TRBD1 TRBJ2-3 TRBV27 CASSISTYRGTDTQYF TGTGCCAGCAGTATCTCCACTTACAGGGGGACAGATACGCAGTATTTT
- - TRBJ2-1 TRBV6-1 CASNQGQVFYNEQFF TGTGCCAGCAACCAGGGTCAAGTCTTCTACAATGAGCAGTTCTTC
- - TRBJ1-2 TRBV2 CASSDRVDGYTF TGTGCCAGCAGTGACAGGGTTGATGGCTACACCTTC
few - TRBJ2-1 TRBV7-2 CASNKGGVRQFF TGTGCCAGCAACAAAGGGGGGGTACGGCAGTTCTTC
- TRBD2 TRBJ2-7 TRBV25-1 CASSWTSGSSYEQYF TGTGCCAGCAGTTGGACTAGCGGGAGCTCCTACGAGCAGTACTTC
- TRBD1 TRBJ2-1 TRBV29-1 CSVTSPNRGYNEQFF TGCAGCGTTACCTCCCCAAACAGGGGCTACAATGAGCAGTTCTTC
- TRBD1 TRBJ1-4 TRBV28 CASSIGTGATNEKLFF TGTGCCAGCAGTATTGGGACAGGGGCAACTAATGAAAAACTGTTTTTT
once TRBD2 TRBJ2-1 TRBV4-2 CASSQERGLANNEQFF TGTGCCAGCAGCCAAGAGCGCGGACTAGCGAACAATGAGCAGTTCTTC
- - TRBJ2-5 TRBV15 CATNSQGSRYF TGTGCCACCAACTCCCAGGGTTCCCGGTACTTC
once - TRBJ1-2 TRBV6-1 CASSERGLGDGYTF TGTGCCAGCAGTGAACGGGGACTAGGCGATGGCTACACCTTC
few - TRBJ2-3 TRBV5-1 CASSSQTTADTQYF TGCGCCAGCAGCTCGCAGACTACCGCAGATACGCAGTATTTT
- - TRBJ2-1 TRBV30 CAWSTQGYDEQFF TGTGCCTGGAGTACCCAGGGGTATGATGAGCAGTTCTTC
- - TRBJ2-3 TRBV20-1 CSAASGKGQYF TGCAGTGCGGCCTCGGGGAAAGGGCAGTATTTT
- TRBD2 TRBJ2-3 TRBV6-4 CASSDSRETDTQYF TGTGCCAGCAGTGACTCGCGGGAGACAGATACGCAGTATTTT
- TRBD1 TRBJ1-1 TRBV5-1 CASSLRTGGETEAFF TGCGCCAGCAGCTTAAGAACAGGGGGCGAGACTGAAGCTTTCTTT
- - TRBJ2-7 TRBV28 CASSFRGSSLDEQYF TGTGCCAGCAGTTTTCGAGGGTCTAGCCTCGACGAGCAGTACTTC
once TRBD2 TRBJ2-7 TRBV7-2 CASSLEGGRAREQYF TGTGCCAGCAGCTTAGAAGGCGGGAGGGCTCGGGAGCAGTACTTC
- - TRBJ1-3 TRBV7-2 CASSEQLAGNTIYF TGTGCCAGCAGTGAACAGTTAGCTGGAAACACCATATATTTT
- - TRBJ2-7 TRBV29-1 CSVRDQPYEQYF TGCAGCGTGCGGGACCAACCCTACGAGCAGTACTTC
many - TRBJ1-5 TRBV21-1 CASSQEPRRRVSTSNQPQHF TGTGCCAGCAGCCAAGAACCTCGTCGACGGGTCTCCACTAGCAATCAGCCCCAGCATTTT
- - TRBJ2-1 TRBV4-1 CASSQVPPSEQFF TGCGCCAGCAGCCAGGTTCCTCCGAGCGAGCAGTTCTTC
- TRBD1 TRBJ2-7 TRBV7-2 CASSAESGQAYEQYF TGTGCCAGCAGCGCCGAATCTGGACAGGCCTACGAGCAGTACTTC
once - TRBJ2-7 TRBV11-1 CASSLRADRLYEQYF TGTGCCAGCAGCTTAAGGGCCGACAGACTCTACGAGCAGTACTTC
- - TRBJ1-5 TRBV7-2 CASSPIGGFSNQPQHF TGTGCCAGCAGCCCAATCGGGGGGTTTAGCAATCAGCCCCAGCATTTT
- - TRBJ2-6 TRBV9 CASSVAGSGANVLTF TGTGCCAGCAGCGTAGCAGGGTCTGGGGCCAACGTCCTGACTTTC
- - TRBJ1-1 TRBV28 CASSFQIGGLTEAFF TGTGCCAGCAGTTTTCAGATCGGGGGGCTCACTGAAGCTTTCTTT
- - TRBJ1-5 TRBV12-5 CASGLEQNQPQHF TGTGCTAGTGGTTTGGAGCAAAATCAGCCCCAGCATTTT
- TRBD2 TRBJ2-3 TRBV13 CASSPTSGRGSDTQYF TGTGCCAGCAGCCCTACCAGCGGGAGGGGGTCAGATACGCAGTATTTT
- TRBD2 TRBJ2-2 TRBV6-5 CASSYSGLVAGELFF TGTGCCAGCAGTTACTCGGGACTAGTTGCCGGGGAGCTGTTTTTT
- TRBD1 TRBJ1-2 TRBV5-1 CASSTGDSNYGYTF TGCGCCAGCTCAACAGGGGACTCAAACTATGGCTACACCTTC
- TRBD2 TRBJ2-3 TRBV6-5 CASSQGLAGTDTQYF TGTGCCAGCAGCCAGGGACTAGCGGGCACAGATACGCAGTATTTT
- TRBD1 TRBJ1-1 TRBV4-1 CASSQPSDRRGTEAFF TGCGCCAGCAGCCAACCTTCGGACAGGCGGGGCACTGAAGCTTTCTTT
- - TRBJ2-7 TRBV5-1 CASSLDRPSGEQYF TGCGCCAGCAGCTTGGACAGGCCGTCCGGCGAGCAGTACTTC
- - TRBJ2-1 TRBV9 CASSGGLYNEQFF TGTGCCAGCAGCGGGGGCCTCTACAATGAGCAGTTCTTC
- TRBD1 TRBJ1-4 TRBV5-1 CASSKAGTGPEKLFF TGCGCCAGCAGCAAGGCCGGGACAGGACCTGAAAAACTGTTTTTT
- TRBD1 TRBJ1-1 TRBV4-3 CASSLGQGSRTEAFF TGCGCCAGCAGCCTAGGACAGGGTTCGCGGACTGAAGCTTTCTTT
- - TRBJ2-7 TRBV28 CASSPSSYEQYF TGTGCCAGCAGCCCGTCTTCCTACGAGCAGTACTTC
few - TRBJ1-1 TRBV7-9 CASSSTVNTEAFF TGTGCCAGCAGCTCGACAGTAAACACTGAAGCTTTCTTT
- TRBD1 TRBJ2-7 TRBV7-9 CASSPVGRGTGGRYEQYF TGTGCCAGCAGCCCTGTTGGTAGGGGGACAGGGGGTAGGTACGAGCAGTACTTC
- TRBD2 TRBJ2-5 TRBV28 CASSIIRGGTSVETQYF TGTGCCAGCAGTATTATTCGGGGAGGGACTAGCGTGGAGACCCAGTACTTC
- - TRBJ1-2 TRBV30 CAWTPEAQGYTF TGTGCCTGGACACCGGAGGCGCAGGGCTACACCTTC
- - TRBJ1-4 TRBV2 CASRRTYATNEKLFF TGTGCCAGCAGGAGGACTTATGCAACTAATGAAAAACTGTTTTTT
- TRBD2 TRBJ2-3 TRBV19 CASSRAGRAGTGTDTQYF TGTGCCAGTAGTCGGGCAGGGAGGGCCGGGACTGGCACAGATACGCAGTATTTT
- - TRBJ1-2 TRBV19 CASSIGALIYGYTF TGTGCCAGTAGTATAGGGGCCCTCATCTATGGCTACACCTTC
- - TRBJ1-2 TRBV30 CAWSKTGYGYTF TGTGCCTGGAGTAAGACAGGCTATGGCTACACCTTC
- - TRBJ2-3 TRBV7-9 CASSLLPAVGKGDTDTQYF TGTGCCAGCAGCTTACTCCCGGCAGTGGGTAAAGGGGACACAGATACGCAGTATTTT